This TCR beta chain appears in the sequencing data of a study of blood T cell repertoires in COVID-19. Across the study: Whether acute or convalescent, the COVID-19 samples came from the United States, Italy and Spain. Nucleic acid was either cDNA or gDNA, and it came from T cells, B-cell-depleted T cells, or PBMCs.

Trimming removed 6 bases at V and 0 bases at J, with 15 bases between. The CDR3 sequence is 16 residues long. CDR1 is MNHEY and CDR2 is SVGEGT in the germline V gene. As processed by the authors: For nucleated cells, counts were estimated from reference gene primer amplification. Sequencing was performed with immunoSEQ multiplex PCR; in TCRdb, only in-frame clones are kept and a portion is missing. V and J calls and clone size follow that table, whereas D and trimming were derived from the DNA. The sample lists approximately 90,000 clones, about 90% seen once, with approximately 18% in the top ten. The TCR originated in a human donor in a cohort sampled during active COVID-19. The rearrangement links TRBV6-2 or TRBV6-3 to TRBJ1-5; D unresolved. The sequenced material came from peripheral blood. The CDR3 sequence is CASSKGRGYSNQPQHF. CDR3 nucleotide sequence: TGTGCCAGCAGCAAAGGACGGGGTTATAGCAATCAGCCCCAGCATTTT.